Presented here are 2 T cell receptor beta chains from one specimen sequenced in a study of T cell responses to AZD1222 COVID-19 vaccine. TCRdb's table, derived via immunoSEQ multiplex PCR, lists solely in-frame clones and lacks some. The sample contains around 270,000 clones, approximately 94% of which appear only once. This sample comprised peripheral blood, obtained 28 days after the second AZD1222 dose. These receptor sequences come from an adult who received the AZD1222 COVID-19 vaccine.

This clone is a singleton in its sample. The chain is built from TRBV29-1 and TRBJ1-4; 9 bases are a match to TRBD1. The CDR3 extends over 13 amino acids. Trimming at V came to 6 bases and at J to 12 bases, leaving 11 bases not matched to a gene. CDR1 is SQVTM and CDR2 is ANQGSEA in the germline V gene. DNA for the CDR3: TGCAGCGTGAGAGGACAGGGGAGTTTACAACTGTTTTTT. It yields the protein CSVRGQGSLQLFF.

The V call is TRBV2, the J call TRBJ1-2, with 11 bases that match TRBD1. CDR1 and CDR2 from the germline V gene are SNHLY and FYNNEI. This CDR3 region has 14 residues. Trimming cost V 6 bases and J 8 bases; bases outside gene matches: 8. CDR3 bases: TGTGCCAGCAGCAGCGGGACAGGGGGTCGAGGCTACACCTTC. It yields the protein CASSSGTGGRGYTF. Looking up the rest from reference TRBV2 and TRBJ1-2 gives the full variable domain: EPEVTQTPSHQVTQMGQEVILRCVPISNHLYFYWYRQILGQKVEFLVSFYNNEISEKSEIFDDQFSVERPDGSNFTLKIRSTKLEDSAMYFCASSSGTGGRGYTFGSGTRLTVV.